This is a list of T cell receptor beta chains from one sample in a study of OX40 agonist ivuxolimab in advanced cancers. Generated by immunoSEQ multiplex PCR, the TCRdb table keeps only in-frame clones and is missing some. In the table there are tens of thousands of clones, around 88% of which are singletons. The sample was CD4+ or CD8+ T cells sorted from blood, taken in a trial of the OX40 agonist ivuxolimab. These receptors were taken from an adult with an advanced solid tumor such as melanoma, head and neck, liver or kidney cancer. CDR3s include the opening cysteine and the closing phenylalanine or tryptophan. D genes are given only for firm matches. Some rows mark clone size as missing; the rest say once, few, many or name a class of expanded clone.

TRBV2	TRBJ2-3	TRBD2	-	CASSATSGGTDTQYF	TGTGCCAGCAGTGCTACTAGCGGGGGAACAGATACGCAGTATTTT
TRBV11-2	TRBJ2-3	TRBD2	-	CASSRGGGTQYF	TGTGCCAGCAGCCGTGGCGGGGGTACGCAGTATTTT
TRBV9	TRBJ1-2	-	-	CASSVNGGLTKGYTF	TGTGCCAGCAGCGTTAACGGGGGGTTAACTAAGGGCTACACCTTC
TRBV4-1	TRBJ2-2	-	few	CASSPASMRARGGELFF	TGCGCCAGCAGCCCGGCCTCTATGCGGGCCAGGGGCGGGGAGCTGTTTTTT
TRBV19	TRBJ1-5	TRBD1	-	CASSIKINRQGVRQPQHF	TGTGCCAGTAGTATTAAAATTAATCGACAGGGTGTACGTCAGCCCCAGCATTTT
TRBV30	TRBJ1-5	TRBD1	-	CAWSGKGASNQPQHF	TGTGCCTGGAGTGGTAAGGGGGCGTCCAATCAGCCCCAGCATTTT
TRBV2	TRBJ1-3	-	-	CASSESGGNTIYF	TGTGCCAGCAGTGAATCGGGGGGAAACACCATATATTTT
TRBV18	TRBJ2-1	-	-	CASSLGPSNNEQFF	TGTGCCAGCTCACTAGGACCCTCAAACAATGAGCAGTTCTTC
TRBV15	TRBJ2-5	-	-	CATSYGTQETQYF	TGTGCCACCAGCTATGGGACTCAAGAGACCCAGTACTTC
TRBV5-4	TRBJ2-7	-	-	CASSQDSLLSEQYF	TGTGCCAGCAGCCAGGACAGTCTACTGAGCGAGCAGTACTTC
TRBV10-1	TRBJ2-3	-	-	CASSEAGRDTQYF	TGCGCCAGCAGTGAGGCCGGCCGAGATACGCAGTATTTT
TRBV6-6	TRBJ2-7	TRBD1	-	CASSQGQGLGF	TGTGCCAGCAGCCAAGGACAGGGGCTGGGGTTC
TRBV27	TRBJ2-1	-	-	CASSLGGTATYNEQFF	TGTGCCAGCAGTTTAGGCGGGACAGCAACCTACAATGAGCAGTTCTTC
TRBV18	TRBJ2-5	-	-	CASHRGLGETQYF	TGTGCCAGCCACCGGGGCCTGGGAGAGACCCAGTACTTC
TRBV25-1	TRBJ2-2	TRBD2	-	CASDTIAGGQDTGELFF	TGTGCCAGCGATACTATAGCGGGAGGGCAAGACACCGGGGAGCTGTTTTTT
TRBV7-2	TRBJ2-7	TRBD1	-	CASSLFTGTAEQYF	TGTGCCAGCAGCTTATTTACAGGGACAGCCGAGCAGTACTTC
TRBV7-9	TRBJ2-7	TRBD2	-	CATPGGWELAGVSYEQYF	TGTGCCACCCCAGGTGGATGGGAATTAGCGGGAGTCTCCTACGAGCAGTACTTC
TRBV6-5	TRBJ1-1	-	-	CASSYLPHGNEAFF	TGTGCCAGCAGTTACCTCCCCCATGGGAATGAAGCTTTCTTT
TRBV4-1	TRBJ1-2	TRBD1	-	CASSQGRARDSEGYTF	TGCGCCAGCAGCCAAGGTAGGGCCCGGGACAGCGAGGGCTACACCTTC
TRBV6-1	TRBJ2-5	-	-	CASSEVRGRETQYF	TGTGCCAGCAGTGAAGTCAGGGGGAGGGAGACCCAGTACTTC
TRBV13	TRBJ1-2	TRBD1	-	CASRYRGRGPGYTF	TGTGCCAGCAGATATCGCGGCAGGGGGCCTGGCTACACCTTC
TRBV2	TRBJ2-3	-	once	CASSVGHRTDTQYF	TGTGCCAGCAGTGTGGGACACCGCACAGATACGCAGTATTTT
TRBV5-4	TRBJ2-1	-	-	CASSLGQVLTNEQFF	TGTGCCAGCAGCTTGGGACAGGTTTTGACCAATGAGCAGTTCTTC
TRBV6-5	TRBJ1-2	-	-	CASAPGRNYGYTF	TGTGCCAGCGCCCCAGGGAGAAACTATGGCTACACCTTC
TRBV5-4	TRBJ2-7	-	once	CASSLRGGHEQYF	TGTGCCAGCAGCTTGCGAGGGGGACACGAGCAGTACTTC
TRBV7-6	TRBJ1-1	-	-	CASSFDRTGTEAFF	TGTGCCAGCAGCTTCGATAGAACAGGCACTGAAGCTTTCTTT
TRBV5-1	TRBJ1-5	TRBD1	-	CASSLETGDQPQHF	TGCGCCAGCAGCTTGGAGACAGGGGATCAGCCCCAGCATTTT
TRBV27	TRBJ2-1	-	-	CASSQTGTSRLLEQFF	TGTGCCAGCAGCCAAACCGGGACTTCCCGCCTGTTAGAGCAGTTCTTC
TRBV4-1	TRBJ2-5	TRBD2	once	CASSQVVASGRPWTPQETQYF	TGCGCCAGCAGCCAAGTTGTTGCTAGCGGGAGGCCATGGACCCCCCAAGAGACCCAGTACTTC
TRBV6-5	TRBJ2-7	-	-	CASSDQGTQYF	TGTGCCAGCAGTGATCAAGGAACGCAGTACTTC
TRBV19	TRBJ2-2	-	-	CASSKPVVRTGELFF	TGTGCCAGTAGTAAACCCGTTGTGCGGACCGGGGAGCTGTTTTTT
TRBV28	TRBJ1-5	-	-	CASSLGQGTQPQHF	TGTGCCAGCAGTTTAGGTCAGGGGACTCAGCCCCAGCATTTT
TRBV6-5	TRBJ2-5	TRBD1	-	CASKNRDRAWETQYF	TGTGCCAGCAAAAATCGGGACAGGGCCTGGGAGACCCAGTACTTC
TRBV5-8	TRBJ1-4	-	-	CASSHDFGGGRGLGKLFF	TGTGCCAGCAGCCACGATTTCGGTGGCGGGCGCGGGTTAGGAAAACTGTTTTTT
TRBV27	TRBJ1-5	-	-	CASSRGGSNQPQHF	TGTGCCAGCAGTCGGGGCGGGAGCAATCAGCCCCAGCATTTT
TRBV5-4	TRBJ2-2	-	-	CASSFDRIGTGELFF	TGTGCCAGCAGCTTTGACAGGATAGGAACCGGGGAGCTGTTTTTT
TRBV28	TRBJ2-2	-	-	CASRGTSNTGELFF	TGTGCCAGCAGAGGGACTTCCAACACCGGGGAGCTGTTTTTT
TRBV5-4	TRBJ2-1	TRBD2	-	CASSPSGDNEQFF	TGTGCCAGCAGCCCTAGCGGGGACAATGAGCAGTTCTTC
TRBV7-9	TRBJ1-2	-	-	CASGRGENYGYTF	TGTGCCAGCGGCCGGGGGGAGAACTATGGCTACACCTTC
TRBV19	TRBJ1-5	TRBD1	-	CASRGTGVNQPQHF	TGTGCCAGTAGGGGGACAGGGGTCAATCAGCCCCAGCATTTT
TRBV6-1	TRBJ2-1	TRBD2	-	CASSEVGLAGRSYNEQFF	TGTGCCAGCAGTGAGGTCGGACTAGCGGGACGCTCCTACAATGAGCAGTTCTTC
TRBV7-6	TRBJ2-7	-	-	CASSLAPDGSYEQYF	TGTGCCAGCAGCTTAGCTCCTGACGGATCCTACGAGCAGTACTTC
TRBV28	TRBJ2-7	-	-	CASSFSGTYEQYF	TGTGCCAGCAGTTTCTCGGGAACCTACGAGCAGTACTTC
TRBV4-2	TRBJ1-3	-	-	CASSQDLSAGGNTIYF	TGTGCCAGCAGCCAAGATTTGTCGGCAGGTGGAAACACCATATATTTT
TRBV27	TRBJ1-5	-	few	CASSLKGHNQPQHF	TGTGCCAGCAGTTTAAAAGGACACAATCAGCCCCAGCATTTT